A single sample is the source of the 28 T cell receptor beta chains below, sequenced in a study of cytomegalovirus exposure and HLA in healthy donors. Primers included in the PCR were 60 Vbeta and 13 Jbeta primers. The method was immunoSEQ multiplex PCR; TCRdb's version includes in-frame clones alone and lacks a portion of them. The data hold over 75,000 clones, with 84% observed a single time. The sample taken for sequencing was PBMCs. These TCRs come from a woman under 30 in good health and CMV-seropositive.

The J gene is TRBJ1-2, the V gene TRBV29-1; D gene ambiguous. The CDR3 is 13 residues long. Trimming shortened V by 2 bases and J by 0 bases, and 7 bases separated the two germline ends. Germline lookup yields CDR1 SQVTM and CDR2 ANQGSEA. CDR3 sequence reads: CSVEHGTNYGYTF. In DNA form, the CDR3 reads TGCAGCGTTGAACACGGGACTAACTATGGCTACACCTTC. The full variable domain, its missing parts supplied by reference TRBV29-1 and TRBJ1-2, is SAVISQKPSRDICQRGTSLTIQCQVDSQVTMMFWYRQQPGQSLTLIATANQGSEATYESGFVIDKFPISRPNLTFSTLTVSNMSPEDSSIYLCSVEHGTNYGYTFGSGTRLTVV.

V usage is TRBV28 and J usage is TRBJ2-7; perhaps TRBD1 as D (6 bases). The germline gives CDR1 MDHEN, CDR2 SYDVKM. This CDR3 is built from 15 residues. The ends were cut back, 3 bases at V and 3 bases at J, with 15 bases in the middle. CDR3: CASSLRQGLFYEQYF. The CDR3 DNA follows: TGTGCCAGCAGTTTGAGGCAGGGGCTGTTCTACGAGCAGTACTTC.

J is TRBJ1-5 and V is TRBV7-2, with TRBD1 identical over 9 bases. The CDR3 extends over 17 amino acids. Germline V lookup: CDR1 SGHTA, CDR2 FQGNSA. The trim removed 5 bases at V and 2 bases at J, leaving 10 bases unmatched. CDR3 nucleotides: TGTGCCAGCAGCCGGGGACAGGGCACATTTGGCAATCAGCCCCAGCATTTT. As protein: CASSRGQGTFGNQPQHF.

CDR3 amino acids: CASSVRPGLAPGELFF. The DNA for the CDR3 is TGTGCCAGCAGCGTCAGGCCGGGACTCGCACCCGGGGAGCTGTTTTTT. The rearrangement uses TRBV7-3 and TRBJ2-2, with a tentative D call TRBD2 (6 bases). Germline V gene lookup returns CDR1 SGHTA and CDR2 FQGTGA. V was shortened by 5 bases and J by 6 bases, with 19 bases between the two germline ends. This CDR3 is 16 amino acids long.

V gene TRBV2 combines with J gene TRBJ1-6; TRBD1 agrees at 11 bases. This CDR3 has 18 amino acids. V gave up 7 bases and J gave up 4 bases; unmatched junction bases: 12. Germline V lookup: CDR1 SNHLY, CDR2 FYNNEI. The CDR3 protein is CASTQRVRDRGYNSPLHF. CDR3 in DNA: TGTGCCAGCACCCAGAGGGTCCGGGACAGGGGGTATAATTCACCCCTCCACTTT.

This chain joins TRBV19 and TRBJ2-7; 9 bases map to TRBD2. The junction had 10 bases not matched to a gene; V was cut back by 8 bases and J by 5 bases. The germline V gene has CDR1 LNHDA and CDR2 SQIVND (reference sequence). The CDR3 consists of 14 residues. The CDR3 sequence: CASRDSGSRDEQYF. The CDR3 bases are TGTGCCAGTCGGGATAGCGGGAGCCGGGACGAGCAGTACTTC.

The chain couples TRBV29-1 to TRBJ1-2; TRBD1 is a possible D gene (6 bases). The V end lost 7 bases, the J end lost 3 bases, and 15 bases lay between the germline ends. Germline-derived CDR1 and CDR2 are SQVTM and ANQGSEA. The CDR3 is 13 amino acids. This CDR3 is CSGKIAGDYGYTF. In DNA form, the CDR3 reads TGCAGCGGCAAAATCGCAGGGGACTATGGCTACACCTTC. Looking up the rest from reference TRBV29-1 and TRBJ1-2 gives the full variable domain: SAVISQKPSRDICQRGTSLTIQCQVDSQVTMMFWYRQQPGQSLTLIATANQGSEATYESGFVIDKFPISRPNLTFSTLTVSNMSPEDSSIYLCSGKIAGDYGYTFGSGTRLTVV.

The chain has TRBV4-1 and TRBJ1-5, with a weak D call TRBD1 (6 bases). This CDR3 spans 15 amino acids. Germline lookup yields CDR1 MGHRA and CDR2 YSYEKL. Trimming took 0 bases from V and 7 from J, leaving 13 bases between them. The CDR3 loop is CASSQDNEGTQPQHF. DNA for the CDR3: TGCGCCAGCAGCCAAGACAACGAGGGGACACAGCCCCAGCATTTT.

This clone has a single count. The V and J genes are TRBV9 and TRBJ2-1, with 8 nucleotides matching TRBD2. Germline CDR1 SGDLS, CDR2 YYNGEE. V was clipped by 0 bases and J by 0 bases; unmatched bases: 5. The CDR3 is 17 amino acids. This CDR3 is CASSVAGGTSSYNEQFF. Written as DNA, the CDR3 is TGTGCCAGCAGCGTAGCTGGCGGGACTAGCTCCTACAATGAGCAGTTCTTC.

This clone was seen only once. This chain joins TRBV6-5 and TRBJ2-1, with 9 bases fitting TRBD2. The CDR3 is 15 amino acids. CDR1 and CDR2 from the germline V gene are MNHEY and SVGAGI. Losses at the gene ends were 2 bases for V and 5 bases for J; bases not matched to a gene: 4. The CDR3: CASSYLSGSNNEQFF. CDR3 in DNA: TGTGCCAGCAGTTACCTTAGCGGGAGTAACAATGAGCAGTTCTTC.

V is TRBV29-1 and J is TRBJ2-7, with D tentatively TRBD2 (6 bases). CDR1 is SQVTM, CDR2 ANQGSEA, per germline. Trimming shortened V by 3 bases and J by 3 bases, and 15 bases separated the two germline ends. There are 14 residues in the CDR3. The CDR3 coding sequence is TGCAGCGTTGATGGGTTGGGGGGAGGCTACGAGCAGTACTTC. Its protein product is CSVDGLGGGYEQYF.

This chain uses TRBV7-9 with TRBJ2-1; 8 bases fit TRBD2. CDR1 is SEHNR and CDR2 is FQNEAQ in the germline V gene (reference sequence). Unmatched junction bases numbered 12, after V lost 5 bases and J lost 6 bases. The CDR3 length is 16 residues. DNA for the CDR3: TGTGCCAGCAGCCCATTAGCGGGGACCCCTTTCAATGAGCAGTTCTTC. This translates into CASSPLAGTPFNEQFF. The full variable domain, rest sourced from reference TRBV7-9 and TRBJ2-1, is DTGVSQNPRHKITKRGQNVTFRCDPISEHNRLYWYRQTLGQGPEFLTYFQNEAQLEKSRLLSDRFSAERPKGSFSTLEIQRTEQGDSAMYLCASSPLAGTPFNEQFFGPGTRLTVL.

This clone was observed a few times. CDR3 sequence reads: CASSHRENSNQPQHF. The CDR3 DNA reads TGTGCCAGCAGTCACAGGGAAAATAGCAATCAGCCCCAGCATTTT. The chain has TRBV6-5 and TRBJ1-5; a possible D gene is TRBD1 (6 bases). The CDR3 spans 15 residues. The germline gives CDR1 MNHEY, CDR2 SVGAGI. The ends were cut back, 5 bases at V and 0 bases at J, with 11 bases in the middle.

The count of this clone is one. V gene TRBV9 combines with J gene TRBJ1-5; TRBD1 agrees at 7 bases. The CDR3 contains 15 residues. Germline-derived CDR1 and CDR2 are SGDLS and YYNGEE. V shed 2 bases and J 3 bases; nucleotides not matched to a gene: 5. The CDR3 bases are TGTGCCAGCAGCGTCTCCGACAGGGTCAATCAGCCCCAGCATTTT. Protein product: CASSVSDRVNQPQHF.

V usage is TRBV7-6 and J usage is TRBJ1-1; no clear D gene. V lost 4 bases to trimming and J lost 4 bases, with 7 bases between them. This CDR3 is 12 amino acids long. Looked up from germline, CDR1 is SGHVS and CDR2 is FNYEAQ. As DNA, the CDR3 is TGTGCCAGCAGCTCGATGCGCACTGAAGCTTTCTTT. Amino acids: CASSSMRTEAFF.

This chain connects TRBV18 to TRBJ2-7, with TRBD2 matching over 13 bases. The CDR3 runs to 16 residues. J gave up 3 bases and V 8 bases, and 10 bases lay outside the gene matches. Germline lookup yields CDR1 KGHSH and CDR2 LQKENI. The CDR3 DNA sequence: TGTGCCAGCACCCCGGGACTAGCGGGACCCTTCTACGAGCAGTACTTC. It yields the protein CASTPGLAGPFYEQYF.

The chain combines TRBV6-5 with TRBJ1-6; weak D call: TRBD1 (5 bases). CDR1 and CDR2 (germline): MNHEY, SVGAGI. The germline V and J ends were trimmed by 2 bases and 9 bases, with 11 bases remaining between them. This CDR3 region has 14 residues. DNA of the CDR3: TGTGCCAGCAGTTACGACCTAAGGGGTTCACCCCTCCACTTT. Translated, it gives CASSYDLRGSPLHF.

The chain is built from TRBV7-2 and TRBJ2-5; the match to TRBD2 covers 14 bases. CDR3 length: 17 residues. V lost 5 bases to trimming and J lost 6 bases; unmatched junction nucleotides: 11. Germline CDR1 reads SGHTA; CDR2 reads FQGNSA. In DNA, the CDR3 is TGTGCCAGCAGCCCAAGCCCCGGGACTAGCGGGAGAAAGACCCAGTACTTC. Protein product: CASSPSPGTSGRKTQYF. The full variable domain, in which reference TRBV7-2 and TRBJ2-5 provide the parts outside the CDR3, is GAGVSQSPSNKVTEKGKDVELRCDPISGHTALYWYRQSLGQGLEFLIYFQGNSAPDKSGLPSDRFSAERTGGSVSTLTIQRTQQEDSAVYLCASSPSPGTSGRKTQYFGPGTRLLVL.

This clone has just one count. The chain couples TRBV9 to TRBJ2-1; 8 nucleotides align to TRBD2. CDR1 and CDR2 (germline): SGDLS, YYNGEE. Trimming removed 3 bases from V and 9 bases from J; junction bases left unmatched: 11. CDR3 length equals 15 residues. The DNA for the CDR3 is TGTGCCAGCAGCGACCGTAAAGCGGGAGACCTTGAGCAGTTCTTC. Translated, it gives CASSDRKAGDLEQFF.

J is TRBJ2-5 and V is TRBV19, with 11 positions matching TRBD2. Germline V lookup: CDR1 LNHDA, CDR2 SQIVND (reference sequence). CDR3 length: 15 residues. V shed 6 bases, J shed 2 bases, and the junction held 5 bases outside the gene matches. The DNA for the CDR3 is TGTGCCAGTAGCCCCCGACTAGCGGGGCAAGAGACCCAGTACTTC. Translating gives CASSPRLAGQETQYF.

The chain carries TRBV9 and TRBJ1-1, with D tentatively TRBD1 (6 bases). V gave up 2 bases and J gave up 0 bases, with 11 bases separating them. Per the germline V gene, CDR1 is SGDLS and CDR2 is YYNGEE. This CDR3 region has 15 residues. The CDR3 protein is CASSVGGPLNTEAFF. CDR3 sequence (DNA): TGTGCCAGCAGCGTTGGGGGCCCCCTGAACACTGAAGCTTTCTTT.

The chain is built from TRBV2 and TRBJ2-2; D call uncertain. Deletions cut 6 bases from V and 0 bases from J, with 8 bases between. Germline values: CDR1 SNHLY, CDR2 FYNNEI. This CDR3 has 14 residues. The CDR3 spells CASRWHTNTGELFF. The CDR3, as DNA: TGTGCCAGCAGGTGGCACACGAACACCGGGGAGCTGTTTTTT. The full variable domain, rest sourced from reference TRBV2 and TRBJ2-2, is EPEVTQTPSHQVTQMGQEVILRCVPISNHLYFYWYRQILGQKVEFLVSFYNNEISEKSEIFDDQFSVERPDGSNFTLKIRSTKLEDSAMYFCASRWHTNTGELFFGEGSRLTVL.

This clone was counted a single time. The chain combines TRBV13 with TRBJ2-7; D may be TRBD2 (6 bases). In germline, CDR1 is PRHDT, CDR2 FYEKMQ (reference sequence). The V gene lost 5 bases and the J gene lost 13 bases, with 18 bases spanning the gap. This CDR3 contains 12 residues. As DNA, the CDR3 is TGTGCCAGCAGCCTCCGACCCGGGAGCCTATACTTC. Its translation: CASSLRPGSLYF.

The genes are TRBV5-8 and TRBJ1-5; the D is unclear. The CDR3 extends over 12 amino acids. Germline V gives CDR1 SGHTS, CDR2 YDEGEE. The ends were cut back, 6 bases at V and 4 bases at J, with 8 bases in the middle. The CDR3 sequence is CASTPRNQPQHF. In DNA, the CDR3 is TGTGCCAGCACCCCCCGGAATCAGCCCCAGCATTTT.

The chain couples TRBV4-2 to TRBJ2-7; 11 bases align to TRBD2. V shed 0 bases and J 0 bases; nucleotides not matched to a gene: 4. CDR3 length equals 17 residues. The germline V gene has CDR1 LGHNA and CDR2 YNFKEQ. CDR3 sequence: CASSQDRSGRASYEQYF. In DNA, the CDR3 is TGTGCCAGCAGCCAAGATCGTAGCGGGAGGGCCTCCTACGAGCAGTACTTC.

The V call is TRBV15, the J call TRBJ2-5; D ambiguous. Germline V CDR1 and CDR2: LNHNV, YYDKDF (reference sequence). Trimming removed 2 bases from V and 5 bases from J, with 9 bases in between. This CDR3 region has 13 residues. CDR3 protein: CATSRSRRETQYF. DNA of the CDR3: TGTGCCACCAGCAGATCCCGGCGGGAGACCCAGTACTTC.

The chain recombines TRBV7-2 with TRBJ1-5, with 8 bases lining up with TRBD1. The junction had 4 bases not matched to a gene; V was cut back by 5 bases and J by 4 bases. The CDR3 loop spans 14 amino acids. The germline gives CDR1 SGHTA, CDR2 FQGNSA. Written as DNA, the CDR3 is TGTGCCAGCAGCCGGACAGGGAGAAATCAGCCCCAGCATTTT. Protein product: CASSRTGRNQPQHF.

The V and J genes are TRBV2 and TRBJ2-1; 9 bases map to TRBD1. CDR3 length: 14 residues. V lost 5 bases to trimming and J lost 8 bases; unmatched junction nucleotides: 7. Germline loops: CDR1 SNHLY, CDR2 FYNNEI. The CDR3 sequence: CASSRGQGRHEQFF. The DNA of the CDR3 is TGTGCCAGCAGTAGGGGACAGGGTCGGCATGAGCAGTTCTTC.